Shown below are 8 T cell receptor beta chains from a single sample sequenced in a study of T cells in Graves' hyperthyroidism and ophthalmopathy. Researchers amplified the TCR beta CDR3 regions from RNA transcripts. A set of HTBI primers served as the primers for a first-round RT-PCR of the TCR CDR3. Each CDR3 protein gets one entry after TCRdb re-called the multiplex PCR reads with MiXCR. The profile covers about 300,000 distinct CDR3 sequences, with around 17% appearing a single time and around 34% taken by the ten largest. The sequencing sample was made of blood. The source is a man aged 30 to 39 with Graves' hyperthyroidism.

In its sample, this clonotype was seen many times. The CDR3 protein is CASSPPGTAITDTQYF. The DNA for the CDR3 is TGTGCCAGCAGCCCCCCCGGGACAGCGATCACAGATACGCAGTATTTT. The chain recombines TRBV7-9 with TRBJ2-3, with 7 nucleotides matching TRBD1. The CDR3 spans 16 residues. V trimming: 5 bases; J trimming: 2 bases; junction bases outside the gene matches: 10. Germline V gene sequence: CDR1 SEHNR, CDR2 FQNEAQ (reference sequence). The full variable domain, its missing parts supplied by reference TRBV7-9 and TRBJ2-3, is DTGVSQNPRHKITKRGQNVTFRCDPISEHNRLYWYRQTLGQGPEFLTYFQNEAQLEKSRLLSDRFSAERPKGSFSTLEIQRTEQGDSAMYLCASSPPGTAITDTQYFGPGTRLTVL.

The rearrangement joins TRBV6-1 to TRBJ1-2, with D possibly being TRBD1 (5 bases). The CDR3 loop spans 13 amino acids. Germline V lookup: CDR1 MNHNS, CDR2 SASEGT. V gave up 4 bases and J gave up 8 bases, with 14 bases separating them. The CDR3, as DNA: TGTGCCAGCAGTGGCCGGGACCCCGCGGGCTACACCTTC. This codes for CASSGRDPAGYTF.

This clonotype was counted many times. The chain carries TRBV14 and TRBJ2-1; 7 bases line up with TRBD1. Trimming at V came to 4 bases and at J to 5 bases, leaving 5 bases not matched to a gene. The V gene's germline CDR1 is SGHDN and CDR2 FVKESK. The CDR3 is made up of 14 amino acids. Written as DNA, the CDR3 is TGTGCCAGCAGCCGACAGGGTGGAGACAATGAGCAGTTCTTC. This encodes CASSRQGGDNEQFF.

Only a few counts were recorded for this clonotype. This chain joins TRBV30 and TRBJ2-7, with D tentatively TRBD1 or TRBD2 (5 bases each). Trimming left V 5 bases short and J 0 bases short, with 8 bases between. Germline CDR1 reads GTSNPN; CDR2 reads SVGIG (reference sequence). This CDR3 is built from 12 residues. CDR3 coding DNA: TGTGCCTGGGGGGACGGCTCCTACGAGCAGTACTTC. Protein: CAWGDGSYEQYF.

Ten or more counts support this clonotype. This rearrangement joins TRBV28 to TRBJ2-3, with 10 bases that match TRBD2. Germline assignment: CDR1 MDHEN and CDR2 SYDVKM. The CDR3 consists of 14 residues. Trimming took 10 bases from V and 6 from J; bases not matched to a gene: 10. The CDR3 DNA reads as TGTGCCACCACTAGAGCGGGAGGGTTTGATACGCAGTATTTT. It encodes CATTRAGGFDTQYF.

In regard to this clonotype: A read error may be the cause here, since a much bigger clone is one base away. The rearrangement links TRBV3-1 to TRBJ2-7, with D hard to call. The CDR3 runs to 14 residues. Germline CDR1 and CDR2: LGHDT and YNNKEL (reference sequence). The CDR3 loop reads CASGQDRLVYEQYF. DNA for the CDR3: TGTGCCAGCGGCCAAGATCGGCTGGTCTACGAGCAGTACTTC.

This clonotype was counted at least ten times. The gene calls are TRBV29-1 and TRBJ1-1; the match to TRBD1 covers 7 bases. Germline V gene sequence: CDR1 SQVTM, CDR2 ANQGSEA. J gave up 6 bases and V 7 bases, and 5 bases lay outside the gene matches. This CDR3 is 11 amino acids long. The CDR3 region is CSAFTGAEAFF. The CDR3 coding sequence is TGCAGCGCATTTACAGGGGCTGAAGCTTTCTTT.

As for this clonotype: This may be a read error, as it is one base from a much larger clone. This CDR3 is missing its conserved last phenylalanine or tryptophan, likely due to a read error. The chain combines TRBV11-3 with TRBJ2-1, with a weak D call TRBD2 (6 bases). V lost 5 bases to trimming and J lost 6 bases, with 20 bases between them. CDR3 length equals 16 residues. Germline assignment: CDR1 SGHNT and CDR2 YENEEA. The DNA of the CDR3 is TGTGCCAGCAGCCCAAAGGGACTGTCCCCACTCAATGAGCAGTTCCTC. This translates into CASSPKGLSPLNEQFL.